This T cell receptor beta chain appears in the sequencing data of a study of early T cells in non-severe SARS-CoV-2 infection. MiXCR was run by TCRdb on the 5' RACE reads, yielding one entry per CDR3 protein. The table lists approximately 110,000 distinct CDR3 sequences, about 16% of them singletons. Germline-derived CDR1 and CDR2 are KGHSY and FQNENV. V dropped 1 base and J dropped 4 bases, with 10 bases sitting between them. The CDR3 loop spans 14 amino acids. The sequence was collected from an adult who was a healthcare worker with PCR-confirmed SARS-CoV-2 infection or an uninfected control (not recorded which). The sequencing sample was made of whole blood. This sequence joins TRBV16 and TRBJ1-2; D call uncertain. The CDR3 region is CASSQFRESYGYTF. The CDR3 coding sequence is TGTGCCAGCAGCCAATTCCGGGAATCCTATGGCTACACCTTC.